Listed here are 10 T cell receptor beta chains from one sample, sequenced in a study of shared clonotypes between healthy human individuals. CD45RO-negative cells were positively selected for CCR7, leaving out terminally differentiated effector memory CD45RA+ cells. Repertoires were generated with immunoSEQ multiplex PCR, while TCRdb's copy carries only in-frame clones and drops some. The profile covers approximately 2,200,000 clones, with about 92% appearing a single time and around 1.7% taken by the ten largest. The material sequenced was naive CD8+ T cells from PBMCs. Source of these receptors: a man between 18 and 29 years old in good health. Some clones in this sample may be carry-over from other donors' samples.

In its sample, this clone was seen a few times. The chain links TRBV10-1 to TRBJ2-7; D is tentatively TRBD1 or TRBD2 (5 bases each). The V end lost 4 bases, the J end lost 6 bases, and 13 bases lay between the germline ends. The CDR3 totals 13 residues. Germline-derived CDR1 and CDR2 are WNHNN and SYGVQD (reference sequence). The DNA of the CDR3 is TGCGCCAGCAGTGTGGGACCGTCGCGCGAGCAGTACTTC. This translates into CASSVGPSREQYF.

The CDR3 reads CAPNRADYGYTF. CDR3 sequence (DNA): TGTGCCCCAAACAGGGCGGACTATGGCTACACCTTC. The gene calls are TRBV10-3 and TRBJ1-2; a weak D match, TRBD1 (6 bases). CDR3 length equals 12 residues. V was clipped by 11 bases and J by 3 bases, with 13 bases between them. The V gene's germline CDR1 is ENHRY and CDR2 SYGVKD.

The genes are TRBV5-4 and TRBJ1-1; D gene unclear. Germline V lookup: CDR1 SGHNT, CDR2 YYREEE (reference sequence). V was pared by 1 base and J by 7 bases, with 11 bases between. This CDR3 region has 13 residues. Here the CDR3 reads CASSLSGYLEAFF. The DNA for the CDR3 is TGTGCCAGCAGCTTGTCAGGATACCTTGAAGCTTTCTTT.

The J gene is TRBJ2-7, the V gene TRBV5-1; D might be TRBD1 (6 bases). CDR3 size: 15 residues. CDR1 and CDR2 from the germline V gene are SGHRS and YFSETQ. Between the trimmed V and J ends, which lost 2 bases and 6 bases, there was a span of 18 bases. The CDR3 protein is CASSLGGNLLVEQYF. DNA of the CDR3: TGCGCCAGCAGCTTAGGGGGAAATCTCCTGGTCGAGCAGTACTTC.

V gene TRBV6-5 combines with J gene TRBJ2-5; D gene ambiguous. CDR1 is MNHEY, CDR2 SVGAGI, per germline. Between the trimmed V and J ends, which lost 10 bases and 2 bases, there was a span of 11 bases. The CDR3 consists of 12 residues. CDR3 amino acids: CAIRRLQETQYF. DNA for the CDR3: TGTGCCATTCGACGGCTGCAAGAGACCCAGTACTTC.

This sequence joins TRBV12-5 and TRBJ2-1, with no clear D. Germline V gives CDR1 LGHNT, CDR2 FRNRAP. This CDR3 is built from 13 residues. The V gene lost 1 base and the J gene lost 3 bases, with 4 bases spanning the gap. CDR3 sequence: CASGLGVYNEQFF. The CDR3 DNA reads as TGTGCTAGTGGTTTGGGGGTCTACAATGAGCAGTTCTTC.

On this clone itself: Other DNA sequences from this sample encode an identical CDR3 as well. The gene calls are TRBV29-1 and TRBJ1-2; 7 bases map to TRBD1. The CDR3 is made up of 15 amino acids. Germline V CDR1 and CDR2: SQVTM, ANQGSEA. V lost 0 bases and J lost 3; bases outside the gene matches: 7. The CDR3: CSVEDWAGGDYGYTF. As DNA, the CDR3 is TGCAGCGTTGAAGATTGGGCAGGGGGTGACTATGGCTACACCTTC.

The J gene is TRBJ2-7, the V gene TRBV7-9; 8 nucleotides match TRBD1. V dropped 5 bases and J dropped 4; count of bases not matched to a gene: 10. The CDR3 runs to 15 residues. The germline V gene has CDR1 SEHNR and CDR2 FQNEAQ (reference sequence). This CDR3 reads CASSHRDRPLYEQYF. DNA of the CDR3: TGTGCCAGCAGCCACCGGGACAGGCCTTTGTACGAGCAGTACTTC.

V and J are TRBV28 and TRBJ1-5; no clear D gene. This CDR3 has 15 residues. Germline CDR1 MDHEN, CDR2 SYDVKM. Trimming took off 8 bases at V and 3 bases at J, with 17 bases between the two ends. Here the CDR3 DNA reads TGTGCCAGCTTAGAGGGCAAGCTACTCAATCAGCCCCAGCATTTT. It is translated as CASLEGKLLNQPQHF.

This clone was observed once. This same CDR3 is encoded by further DNA sequences in the sample. The chain couples TRBV7-9 to TRBJ2-1; unclear D gene. Trimming removed 1 base from V and 2 bases from J, with 6 bases in between. This CDR3 comprises 14 residues. Looked up from germline, CDR1 is SEHNR and CDR2 is FQNEAQ (reference sequence). DNA of the CDR3: TGTGCCAGCAGCTTAGGGGGTCCCTACAATGAGCAGTTCTTC. Residues: CASSLGGPYNEQFF.